These 14 T cell receptor beta chains share one sample of origin, sequenced in a study of response to subunit inactivated influenza vaccine. Via MiXCR, TCRdb re-called the RT-PCR reads, giving one row per CDR3 protein. The sample gives 450,000 to 600,000 distinct CDR3 sequences, approximately 7.7% of which show up once; 10% to 15% is in the top ten. Source: PBMCs from blood, taken less than 30 months after vaccination. These receptors were obtained from a man between 45 and 75 years old who received an inactivated influenza vaccine.

This clonotype has a count of ten or more. The gene calls are TRBV4-2 and TRBJ1-4, with TRBD1 matching 9 bases. The V and J ends lost 4 bases and 6 bases, in that order; junction bases with no gene match: 6. There are 15 residues in the CDR3. Germline CDR1 and CDR2: LGHNA and YNFKEQ. CDR3 sequence (DNA): TGTGCCAGCAGCCCCCGGACAGGGGTGGATGAAAAACTGTTTTTT. This translates into CASSPRTGVDEKLFF.

The chain uses TRBV9 and TRBJ1-5; D uncertain. V dropped 5 bases and J dropped 5 bases, with 2 bases sitting between them. The CDR3 sequence is 10 residues long. The V gene's germline CDR1 is SGDLS and CDR2 YYNGEE. In nucleotides, the CDR3 is TGTGCCAGCAGTCATCAGCCCCAGCATTTT. The encoded protein is CASSHQPQHF.

This clonotype was detected many times. This chain uses TRBV3-1 with TRBJ1-2; 9 bases are shared with TRBD1. This CDR3 spans 15 amino acids. CDR1 is LGHDT and CDR2 is YNNKEL in the germline V gene (reference sequence). V gave up 4 bases and J gave up 3 bases; unmatched junction bases: 6. The CDR3 DNA reads TGTGCCAGCAGCCCAACCCGGACAGGGGACTATGGCTACACCTTC. Translating gives CASSPTRTGDYGYTF.

This sequence joins TRBV5-6 and TRBJ1-1; possible D gene TRBD1, 5 bases. Germline assignment: CDR1 SGHDT and CDR2 YYEEEE. The CDR3 is made up of 14 amino acids. V lost 3 bases to trimming and J lost 6 bases, with 15 bases between them. Here the CDR3 DNA reads TGTGCCAGCAGCTCGGCTACAGGTATCGCTGAAGCTTTCTTT. Translation gives CASSSATGIAEAFF.

This clonotype was observed many times. The V call is TRBV3-1, the J call TRBJ2-1, with 8 bases matching TRBD2. The CDR3 extends over 14 amino acids. CDR1 is LGHDT, CDR2 YNNKEL, per germline (reference sequence). Germline trimming cut 5 bases from V and 4 bases from J; bases unmatched to any gene: 4. CDR3 loop: CASSTRGVYNEQFF. CDR3 bases: TGTGCCAGCAGCACGCGGGGGGTATACAATGAGCAGTTCTTC.

CDR3 sequence (DNA): TGTGCCACCAGCAGAGGACAGGGGGGAGAGACCCAGTACTTC. Translating gives CATSRGQGGETQYF. V is TRBV15 and J is TRBJ2-5; 9 bases match TRBD1. The germline V gene has CDR1 LNHNV and CDR2 YYDKDF (reference sequence). V was clipped by 1 base and J by 4 bases; unmatched bases: 1. This CDR3 contains 14 residues.

This clonotype came up a few times. The chain links TRBV2 to TRBJ1-5, with TRBD1 matching 8 bases. The CDR3 is 16 amino acids. CDR1 and CDR2 from the germline V gene are SNHLY and FYNNEI. The J segment lost 2 bases and the V segment lost 7 bases, leaving 10 bases of the junction unmatched. The CDR3 nucleotides are TGTGCCAGCATCCGAGACAGGGGCGGCGGCAATCAGCCCCAGCATTTT. Amino acid sequence: CASIRDRGGGNQPQHF.

This clonotype was seen a handful of times. The rearrangement joins TRBV27 to TRBJ2-7; unclear D gene. Germline-derived CDR1 and CDR2 are MNHEY and SMNVEV (reference sequence). Trimming removed 4 bases at V and 3 bases at J, with 10 bases between. This CDR3 spans 13 amino acids. CDR3 in DNA: TGTGCCAGCAGTTCCCTCGGCCTCTACGAGCAGTACTTC. This encodes CASSSLGLYEQYF.

This rearrangement joins TRBV20-1 to TRBJ2-1; D unresolved. Trimming removed 4 bases from V and 10 bases from J, with 17 bases in between. Looked up from germline, CDR1 is DFQATT and CDR2 is SNEGSKA (reference sequence). The CDR3 runs 13 residues. CDR3 sequence reads: CSAKDPRGREQFF. DNA of the CDR3: TGCAGTGCTAAAGATCCCCGCGGACGCGAGCAGTTCTTC.

V and J are TRBV20-1 and TRBJ2-3; 7 nucleotides agree with TRBD2. The CDR3 has 13 amino acids. V gave up 3 bases and J gave up 5 bases; unmatched junction bases: 5. CDR1 is DFQATT and CDR2 is SNEGSKA in the germline V gene (reference sequence). CDR3 sequence (DNA): TGCAGTGCTAGTCGGCGGGAGATAGATACGCAGTATTTT. This encodes CSASRREIDTQYF.

This clonotype was detected a few times. The chain uses TRBV20-1 and TRBJ1-1; D gene ambiguous. The CDR3 is 16 amino acids. Germline CDR1 reads DFQATT; CDR2 reads SNEGSKA (reference sequence). Trimming stripped 1 base from V and 1 base from J, with 16 bases between. CDR3 sequence reads: CSARGVLGRQNTEAFF. DNA of the CDR3: TGCAGTGCTAGAGGGGTATTGGGCCGGCAGAACACTGAAGCTTTCTTT.

For the CDR3, the DNA is TGTGCCACCAGCAGAGGGACTAGCGGGGGACGCACAGATACGCAGTATTTT. As protein: CATSRGTSGGRTDTQYF. The chain is built from TRBV15 and TRBJ2-3; 13 positions match TRBD2. This CDR3 contains 17 residues. Germline CDR1 is LNHNV and CDR2 is YYDKDF (reference sequence). The junction had 2 bases not matched to a gene; V was cut back by 1 base and J by 1 base.

The CDR3 DNA follows: TGTGCCATCAGTGAGTTGGCAGGGCAGAGTACCATATATTTT. Protein: CAISELAGQSTIYF. The V gene is TRBV10-3, the J gene TRBJ1-3; possible D gene TRBD1, 5 bases. The CDR3 has 14 residues. CDR1 ENHRY and CDR2 SYGVKD come from the germline V gene. Trimming left V 1 base short and J 10 bases short, with 14 bases between.

There are a few counts of this clonotype. The chain uses TRBV20-1 and TRBJ2-3; no reliable D call. V gave up 4 bases and J gave up 5 bases, with 10 bases separating them. The CDR3 has 12 amino acids. Looked up from germline, CDR1 is DFQATT and CDR2 is SNEGSKA (reference sequence). The CDR3 bases are TGCAGTGCTACGTCCAACCAAGATACGCAGTATTTT. Residues: CSATSNQDTQYF.